The clone carrying this T cell receptor beta chain showed up many times. The sample comes from a study of T cells in Graves' hyperthyroidism and ophthalmopathy. Study-level background: The authors collected peripheral blood at initial diagnosis, before any treatment.

What was amplified from RNA transcripts were TCR beta CDR3 regions. TCR CDR3 regions were first amplified by RT-PCR with HTBI primers. TCRdb re-derived calls from the multiplex PCR reads in MiXCR, one entry per CDR3 protein. The table records almost 250,000 distinct CDR3 sequences, more than 20% of them present only once. The CDR3 loop spans 14 amino acids. V was trimmed by 4 bases and J by 0 bases, leaving 10 bases between them. This chain uses TRBV12-3 or TRBV12-4 with TRBJ2-7, with D perhaps being TRBD1 or TRBD2 (5 bases each). Sequenced sample: blood. The receptor's source is a woman in her 40s with Graves' ophthalmopathy. The CDR3 sequence: CASSWDGSSYEQYF. The DNA of the CDR3 is TGTGCCAGCAGTTGGGACGGTAGCTCCTACGAGCAGTACTTC.